Sequencing of this T cell receptor beta chain was carried out in a study of shared T cell receptors in the human thymus. This clone was seen a handful of times. V dropped 4 bases and J dropped 2 bases, with 11 bases sitting between them. The CDR3 length is 15 residues. The germline gives CDR1 LNHNV, CDR2 YYDKDF (reference sequence). Generated by immunoSEQ multiplex PCR, the TCRdb table keeps only in-frame clones and is missing some. Of approximately 730,000 clones listed, 80% to 90% were seen once; the top ten hold about 0.0098%. The data were also submitted as part of a second study, on human thymus T cells. That paper notes: Each of the donors was a healthy Finnish infant who was undergoing open corrective cardiac surgery for congenital heart defects. Corrective heart surgery yielded the resections from which the thymus tissue came.

This TCR came from a girl under three years old with a congenital heart defect. The chain employs TRBV15 and TRBJ1-4; possibly TRBD1 for D (6 bases). The material sequenced was thymocytes. The CDR3 is CATSNPQGTNEKLFF. The CDR3 coding sequence is TGTGCCACCAGCAACCCACAGGGTACTAATGAAAAACTGTTTTTT.